This T cell receptor (beta chain) is drawn from a study of CD8 T cells in ankylosing spondylitis. This clonotype appeared many times. TCRdb re-derived calls from the 5' RACE reads in MiXCR, one entry per CDR3 protein. The table records about 36,000 distinct CDR3 sequences, about 6.3% of them present only once. The sequence was obtained from a male donor with ankylosing spondylitis or in good health (not recorded which). Sequenced material: blood, either unsorted or a sorted T cell fraction (not recorded which).

The CDR3 region has the DNA TGTGCCAGCAGTTCATCAGGGGTCGTAACAGATACGCAGTATTTT. Its translation is CASSSSGVVTDTQYF. The genes are TRBV28 and TRBJ2-3, with a possible D match to TRBD1 (6 bases). Trimming removed 4 bases from V and 3 bases from J, with 14 bases in between. Per the germline V gene, CDR1 is MDHEN and CDR2 is SYDVKM. The CDR3 contains 15 residues.